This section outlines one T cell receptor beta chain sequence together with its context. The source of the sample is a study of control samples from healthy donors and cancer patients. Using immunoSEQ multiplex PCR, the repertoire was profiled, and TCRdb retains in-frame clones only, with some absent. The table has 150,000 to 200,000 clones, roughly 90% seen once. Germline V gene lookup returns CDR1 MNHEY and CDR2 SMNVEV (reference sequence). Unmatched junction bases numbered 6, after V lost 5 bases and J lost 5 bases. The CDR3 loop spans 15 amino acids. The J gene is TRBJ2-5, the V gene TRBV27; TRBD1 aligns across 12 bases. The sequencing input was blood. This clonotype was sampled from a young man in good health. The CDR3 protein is CASSKGTGGAETQYF. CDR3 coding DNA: TGTGCCAGCAGTAAGGGGACAGGGGGCGCGGAGACCCAGTACTTC.